This record looks at one T cell receptor beta chain sequence and its context. The data belong to a study of shared T cell receptors in the human thymus. Assay used: immunoSEQ multiplex PCR; TCRdb lists only in-frame clones, some missing. The data show 640,000 or so clones, around 87% seen once. These data were likewise used in another study, on human thymus T cells. That source reports: Having corrective surgery for congenital heart defects, healthy Finnish infants were the ones who donated. Resections obtained during corrective heart surgery supplied the thymus tissue. There appeared to be biased usage of V and J genes in thymic and blood repertoires. Related research reported highly overlapping thymic repertoires among unrelated individuals.

The sample comprised thymocytes. This TCR derives from a boy under two years old with a congenital heart defect.

The CDR3: CAWSVPGGLTGELFF. The DNA of the CDR3 is TGTGCCTGGAGTGTTCCTGGAGGGCTCACCGGGGAGCTGTTTTTT. The V and J genes are TRBV30 and TRBJ2-2, with D possibly TRBD2 on 6 matching bases. The length of the CDR3 is 15 residues. V lost 0 bases and J lost 4, with 12 bases in between. Per the germline V gene, CDR1 is GTSNPN and CDR2 is SVGIG (reference sequence).